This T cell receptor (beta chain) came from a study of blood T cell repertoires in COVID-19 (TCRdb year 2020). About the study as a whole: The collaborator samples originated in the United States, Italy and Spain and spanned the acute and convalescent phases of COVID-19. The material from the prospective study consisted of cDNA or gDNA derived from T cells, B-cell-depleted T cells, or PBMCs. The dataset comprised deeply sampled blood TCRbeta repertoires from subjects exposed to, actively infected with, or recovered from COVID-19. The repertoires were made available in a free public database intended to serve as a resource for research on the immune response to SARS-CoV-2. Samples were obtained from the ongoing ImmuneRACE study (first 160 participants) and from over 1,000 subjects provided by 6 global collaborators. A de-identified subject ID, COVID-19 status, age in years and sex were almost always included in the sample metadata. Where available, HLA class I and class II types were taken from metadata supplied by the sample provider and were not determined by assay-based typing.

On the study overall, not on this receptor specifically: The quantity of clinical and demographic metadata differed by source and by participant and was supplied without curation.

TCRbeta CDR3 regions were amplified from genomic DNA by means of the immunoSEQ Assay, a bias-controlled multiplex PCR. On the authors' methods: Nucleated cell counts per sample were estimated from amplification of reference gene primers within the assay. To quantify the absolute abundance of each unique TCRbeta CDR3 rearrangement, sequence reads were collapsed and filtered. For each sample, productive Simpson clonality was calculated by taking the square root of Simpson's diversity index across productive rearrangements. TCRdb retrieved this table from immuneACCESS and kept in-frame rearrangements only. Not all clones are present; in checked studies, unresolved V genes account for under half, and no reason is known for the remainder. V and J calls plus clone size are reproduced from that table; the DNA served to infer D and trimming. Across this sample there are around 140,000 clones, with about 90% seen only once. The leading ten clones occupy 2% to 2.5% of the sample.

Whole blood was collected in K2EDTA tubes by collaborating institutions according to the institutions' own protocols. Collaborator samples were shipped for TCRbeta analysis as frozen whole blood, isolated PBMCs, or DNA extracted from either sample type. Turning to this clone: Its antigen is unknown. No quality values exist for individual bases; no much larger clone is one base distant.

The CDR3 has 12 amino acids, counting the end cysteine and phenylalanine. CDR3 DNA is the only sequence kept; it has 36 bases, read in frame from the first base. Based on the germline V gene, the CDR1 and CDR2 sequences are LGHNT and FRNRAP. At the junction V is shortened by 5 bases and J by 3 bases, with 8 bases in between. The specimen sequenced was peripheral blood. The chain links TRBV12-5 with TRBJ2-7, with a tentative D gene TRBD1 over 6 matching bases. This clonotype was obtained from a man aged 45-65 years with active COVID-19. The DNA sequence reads TGTGCTAGTGGTCACAGGGTCTACGAGCAGTACTTC. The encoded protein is CASGHRVYEQYF.